This section outlines one TCR beta chain sequence together with its context. V shed 0 bases and J shed 2 bases, with 14 bases lying between them. The V gene's germline CDR1 is SGHRS and CDR2 YFSETQ. This CDR3 region has 16 residues. This sample was taken from a study of cytomegalovirus exposure and HLA in healthy donors. The study ran its PCR with 60 Vbeta and 13 Jbeta primers. The method was immunoSEQ multiplex PCR; TCRdb's version includes in-frame clones alone and lacks a portion of them. Here the sample spans a few hundred thousand clones, 70% to 90% being singletons. The sequence was collected from a woman aged 60 to 75 in good health and CMV-seropositive. V gene TRBV5-1 combines with J gene TRBJ1-1; possible D gene TRBD1, 5 bases. The material sequenced was PBMCs. The CDR3: CASSLAPAGLNTEAFF. The CDR3 DNA reads TGCGCCAGCAGCTTGGCCCCGGCAGGGCTTAACACTGAAGCTTTCTTT. Variable domain in full (rest from reference TRBV5-1 and TRBJ1-1): KAGVTQTPRYLIKTRGQQVTLSCSPISGHRSVSWYQQTPGQGLQFLFEYFSETQRNKGNFPGRFSGRQFSNSRSEMNVSTLELGDSALYLCASSLAPAGLNTEAFFGQGTRLTVV.